One sample yielded the 29 T cell receptor beta chains listed below, sequenced in a study of T cell repertoires in cytomegalovirus infection. Each CDR3 protein gets one entry after TCRdb re-called the reads with MiXCR. The sample shows approximately 200,000 distinct CDR3 sequences, over 20% of them seen only once. Material: CD8+ T cells from PBMCs. Receptors were obtained from a human donor in good health (CMV status not recorded). Some clones in this sample may be carry-over from other donors' samples.

The J gene is TRBJ1-5, the V gene TRBV19, with 7 bases identical to TRBD1. The junction had 8 bases not matched to a gene; V was cut back by 0 bases and J by 3 bases. The V gene's germline CDR1 is LNHDA and CDR2 SQIVND (reference sequence). This CDR3 contains 17 residues. The CDR3 DNA reads as TGTGCCAGTAGTATAGATCGAACAGGGGATTTCAATCAGCCCCAGCATTTT. Translated: CASSIDRTGDFNQPQHF. Combining the CDR3 with reference TRBV19 and TRBJ1-5 gives the whole variable domain DGGITQSPKYLFRKEGQNVTLSCEQNLNHDAMYWYRQDPGQGLRLIYYSQIVNDFQKGDIAEGYSVSREKKESFPLTVTSAQKNPTAFYLCASSIDRTGDFNQPQHFGDGTRLSIL.

The chain joins TRBV9 to TRBJ2-7; the match to TRBD2 covers 7 bases. V trimming: 2 bases; J trimming: 0 bases; junction bases outside the gene matches: 5. The CDR3 runs to 15 residues. CDR1 SGDLS and CDR2 YYNGEE come from the germline V gene. The CDR3 DNA sequence: TGTGCCAGCAGCGTTACTAGCGATAGCTCCTACGAGCAGTACTTC. Translating gives CASSVTSDSSYEQYF. Looking up the rest from reference TRBV9 and TRBJ2-7 gives the full variable domain: DSGVTQTPKHLITATGQRVTLRCSPRSGDLSVYWYQQSLDQGLQFLIQYYNGEERAKGNILERFSAQQFPDLHSELNLSSLELGDSALYFCASSVTSDSSYEQYFGPGTRLTVT.

Only a few counts were recorded for this clonotype. The CDR3 loop reads CSARVLAESYEQYF. CDR3 nucleotides: TGCAGTGCTAGAGTACTAGCGGAGTCCTACGAGCAGTACTTC. The rearrangement joins TRBV20-1 to TRBJ2-7, with 8 positions matching TRBD2. This CDR3 is built from 14 residues. Germline assignment: CDR1 DFQATT and CDR2 SNEGSKA (reference sequence). Trimming cost V 1 base and J 1 base; bases outside gene matches: 3.

This sequence joins TRBV28 and TRBJ2-1; maybe TRBD2 (6 bases). The V end was cut by 8 bases, the J end by 6 bases, with 20 bases between. Germline CDR1 reads MDHEN; CDR2 reads SYDVKM. The CDR3 length is 15 residues. CDR3 protein: CASSGYRDLLNEQFF. The CDR3 nucleotides read TGTGCCAGCTCAGGATACCGGGACTTACTCAATGAGCAGTTCTTC.

CDR3 nucleotide sequence: TGTGCCAGCAGTCCCCTCTTCAGGACAGGGACCTACGAGCAGTACTTC. Its translation is CASSPLFRTGTYEQYF. The chain is built from TRBV28 and TRBJ2-7, with 8 bases aligning to TRBD1. The junction had 11 bases not matched to a gene; V was cut back by 5 bases and J by 2 bases. Germline CDR1 is MDHEN and CDR2 is SYDVKM. This CDR3 contains 16 residues.

The chain has TRBV27 and TRBJ1-1; TRBD1 is a possible D gene (5 bases). Per germline, CDR1 MNHEY and CDR2 SMNVEV (reference sequence). V lost 5 bases, J lost 0 bases, and 13 bases lay in between. The CDR3 length is 15 residues. The CDR3 coding sequence is TGTGCCAGCAGTCCCGCAGGGTCGCTGAACACTGAAGCTTTCTTT. Translation gives CASSPAGSLNTEAFF.

In its sample, this clonotype was seen many times. The CDR3 loop is CASSDVTEAFF. The CDR3 DNA sequence: TGTGCCAGCAGCGATGTCACTGAAGCTTTCTTT. The V gene is TRBV2, the J gene TRBJ1-1; no reliable D call. Germline CDR1 and CDR2: SNHLY and FYNNEI. This CDR3 has 11 residues. V was clipped by 6 bases and J by 4 bases, with 6 bases between them.

This clonotype was counted ten times or more. The chain combines TRBV11-1 with TRBJ1-1; 9 nucleotides line up with TRBD1. The CDR3 is 14 residues long. Germline lookup yields CDR1 SGHAT and CDR2 FQDESV (reference sequence). V lost 6 bases to trimming and J lost 5 bases; unmatched junction nucleotides: 7. CDR3 in DNA: TGTGCCAGCAGACTACAGGGGGCGCGTACTGAAGCTTTCTTT. Its translation is CASRLQGARTEAFF.

In its sample, this clonotype was seen a few times. The rearrangement links TRBV4-1 to TRBJ2-7; D may be TRBD2 (6 bases). The CDR3 has 14 amino acids. Deletions cut 5 bases from V and 3 bases from J, with 14 bases between. CDR1 is MGHRA and CDR2 is YSYEKL in the germline V gene. The DNA for the CDR3 is TGCGCCAGCAGCGACCCGGCGGGATTCTACGAGCAGTACTTC. Translating gives CASSDPAGFYEQYF.

This clonotype was picked up many times. This sequence joins TRBV27 and TRBJ2-1; D perhaps matches TRBD2 (5 bases). The CDR3 has 16 residues. In germline, CDR1 is MNHEY, CDR2 SMNVEV (reference sequence). V shed 2 bases and J shed 7 bases, with 18 bases lying between them. The DNA of the CDR3 is TGTGCCAGCAGTTTACCCACTGGAGGTGGAAGGAATGAGCAGTTCTTC. Its translation is CASSLPTGGGRNEQFF.

The V call is TRBV5-1, the J call TRBJ2-6; D is unresolved. The germline V and J ends were trimmed by 4 bases and 1 base, with 12 bases remaining between them. The CDR3 consists of 16 residues. Germline-derived CDR1 and CDR2 are SGHRS and YFSETQ. CDR3 protein: CASSPLDGSGANVLTF. DNA for the CDR3: TGCGCCAGCAGCCCCCTTGACGGATCTGGGGCCAACGTCCTGACTTTC.

This clonotype was observed at least ten times. The chain couples TRBV6-4 to TRBJ2-1; D gene unclear. The CDR3 runs to 14 residues. The V end lost 4 bases, the J end lost 6 bases, and 13 bases lay between the germline ends. CDR1 is MRHNA, CDR2 SNTAGT, per germline. The CDR3 here is CASSAEYSGNEQFF. CDR3 nucleotide sequence: TGTGCCAGCAGTGCAGAGTATTCCGGCAATGAGCAGTTCTTC.

As regards this clonotype: A much larger clonotype is one base distant, so this may be a read error. The conserved phenylalanine or tryptophan is not found at the CDR3 terminus, so this likely reflects a read error. The chain is built from TRBV28 and TRBJ2-7; 8 bases are shared with TRBD1. The V gene end was trimmed by 2 bases and the J gene end by 7 bases; junction bases not matched to a gene: 7. The CDR3 is made up of 14 amino acids. Looked up from germline, CDR1 is MDHEN and CDR2 is SYDVKM. For the CDR3, the DNA is TGTGCCAGCAGTTTAGAGCAGGGGGCATGGGAGCAGTACTCC. It translates to CASSLEQGAWEQYS.

In this sample, this clonotype turned up a few times. The genes are TRBV7-2 and TRBJ1-1; a possible D gene is TRBD1 (6 bases). CDR3 length equals 13 residues. Germline V gene sequence: CDR1 SGHTA, CDR2 FQGNSA. The ends were cut back, 2 bases at V and 7 bases at J, with 11 bases in the middle. CDR3 residues: CASSLRGYDEAFF. The CDR3 DNA follows: TGTGCCAGCAGCTTAAGGGGGTATGATGAAGCTTTCTTT.

The sample holds a few counts of this clonotype. The chain links TRBV5-6 to TRBJ1-1; the match to TRBD1 covers 8 bases. The CDR3 runs 16 residues. Germline values: CDR1 SGHDT, CDR2 YYEEEE. The V gene end was trimmed by 7 bases and the J gene end by 0 bases; junction bases not matched to a gene: 11. The DNA for the CDR3 is TGTGCCAGCCTAACCGTGACAGGGGCCATGAACACTGAAGCTTTCTTT. Translation: CASLTVTGAMNTEAFF.

This clonotype has only a few counts. The chain couples TRBV28 to TRBJ1-5; D possibly corresponds to TRBD1 (5 bases). The V and J ends lost 2 bases and 7 bases respectively, with 12 bases between them. CDR1 MDHEN and CDR2 SYDVKM come from the germline V gene. This CDR3 spans 14 amino acids. In DNA form, the CDR3 reads TGTGCCAGCAGTTTACGACAGCCGGGGCAGCCCCAGCATTTT. Amino acids: CASSLRQPGQPQHF. The entire variable domain, with the rest obtained from reference TRBV28 and TRBJ1-5, is as follows: DVKVTQSSRYLVKRTGEKVFLECVQDMDHENMFWYRQDPGLGLRLIYFSYDVKMKEKGDIPEGYSVSREKKERFSLILESASTNQTSMYLCASSLRQPGQPQHFGDGTRLSIL.

This clonotype was observed a few times. The J gene is TRBJ1-2, the V gene TRBV27; the D is unclear. The CDR3 length is 13 residues. The V end was cut by 6 bases, the J end by 3 bases, with 11 bases between. Germline lookup yields CDR1 MNHEY and CDR2 SMNVEV (reference sequence). The CDR3 loop reads CASRSDLDYGYTF. DNA for the CDR3: TGTGCCAGCAGATCGGACCTGGACTATGGCTACACCTTC.

In this sample, this clonotype turned up many times. The chain joins TRBV7-6 to TRBJ1-1, with no clear D. V was shortened by 1 base and J by 0 bases, with 9 bases between the two germline ends. The CDR3 extends over 15 amino acids. Germline CDR1 reads SGHVS; CDR2 reads FNYEAQ. The DNA for the CDR3 is TGTGCCAGCAGCTTAGACATGGGAATGAACACTGAAGCTTTCTTT. Its translation is CASSLDMGMNTEAFF.

This clonotype was counted only a few times. V and J are TRBV7-9 and TRBJ2-7; 11 bases map to TRBD1. V was pared by 5 bases and J by 7 bases, with 10 bases of the junction left unmatched. Germline V gene data show CDR1 as SEHNR and CDR2 as FQNEAQ (reference sequence). The CDR3 covers 15 residues. The CDR3 nucleotides are TGTGCCAGCAGCCGACCGGGACAGGGGGTCTTAGAGCAGTACTTC. Residues: CASSRPGQGVLEQYF.

As to this clonotype: Compared with germline, one end of the junction differs, possibly owing to a read error. The J gene is TRBJ1-1, the V gene TRBV4-1; D not certain. CDR1 and CDR2 (germline): MGHRA, YSYEKL. The CDR3 is made up of 13 amino acids. The DNA for the CDR3 is TGCGCCAGCAGCCAAGAGGGAGGTACTGAAGCTTGCTTT. It is translated as CASSQEGGTEACF.

This clonotype was picked up a small number of times. The V call is TRBV4-1, the J call TRBJ2-7; no reliable D call. Germline values: CDR1 MGHRA, CDR2 YSYEKL. The V and J ends lost 1 base and 1 base respectively, with 17 bases between them. The CDR3 totals 17 residues. DNA for the CDR3: TGCGCCAGCAGCCAAGGTCTGGCTTGGACGGAGTCCTACGAGCAGTACTTC. Translated: CASSQGLAWTESYEQYF.

In its sample, this clonotype was seen once. The genes are TRBV5-4 and TRBJ2-5; D is possibly TRBD2 (7 bases). The germline gives CDR1 SGHNT, CDR2 YYREEE (reference sequence). The length of the CDR3 is 15 residues. The V end was cut by 2 bases, the J end by 7 bases, with 18 bases between. CDR3 nucleotides: TGTGCCAGCAGCTTTCGGGGGGCCACGGGTGGGACCCAGTACTTC. Protein: CASSFRGATGGTQYF.

This sequence joins TRBV28 and TRBJ2-1; D uncertain. Trimming stripped 3 bases from V and 8 bases from J, with 5 bases between. From germline, CDR1 is MDHEN and CDR2 SYDVKM. This CDR3 spans 11 amino acids. The CDR3 DNA reads TGTGCCAGCAGTTTTAACGATGAGCAGTTCTTC. Translation: CASSFNDEQFF.

This clonotype was recorded many times. The chain recombines TRBV20-1 with TRBJ2-7, with D perhaps TRBD1 (5 bases). The CDR3 has 11 residues. Trimming left V 5 bases short and J 3 bases short, with 8 bases between. Germline-derived CDR1 and CDR2 are DFQATT and SNEGSKA (reference sequence). CDR3 coding DNA: TGCAGTGCTCCTAGGGGCTACGAGCAGTACTTC. Translation gives CSAPRGYEQYF.

The rearrangement links TRBV9 to TRBJ2-3, with no clear D. The CDR3 spans 13 residues. V shed 3 bases and J shed 5 bases, with 10 bases lying between them. Looked up from germline, CDR1 is SGDLS and CDR2 is YYNGEE. CDR3: CASSEWTGDTQYF. CDR3 coding DNA: TGTGCCAGCAGCGAGTGGACGGGAGATACGCAGTATTTT.

Worth noting for this clonotype: It may be a read error: a sequence one base away is much more abundant. This is likely a read error, given that the CDR3 carries no conserved phenylalanine or tryptophan at its end. The chain carries TRBV12-3 or TRBV12-4 and TRBJ1-5; no reliable D call. The CDR3 loop spans 13 amino acids. V was clipped by 3 bases and J by 6 bases, with 9 bases between them. The CDR3 nucleotides are TGTGCCAGCAGTTTGTCCGGCTTTCAGCCCCAGCATGTT. Translating it yields CASSLSGFQPQHV.

The J gene is TRBJ2-2, the V gene TRBV5-1, with D hard to call. The CDR3 has 13 residues. The germline V gene has CDR1 SGHRS and CDR2 YFSETQ. V shed 5 bases and J shed 8 bases, with 13 bases lying between them. As DNA, the CDR3 is TGCGCCAGCAGTCTAATCTCGGCGGGGGAGCTGTTTTTT. This encodes CASSLISAGELFF.

The J gene is TRBJ2-5, the V gene TRBV6-2 or TRBV6-3, with D uncertain. This CDR3 is built from 12 residues. V lost 2 bases to trimming and J lost 5 bases, with 6 bases between them. Germline values: CDR1 MNHEY, CDR2 SVGEGT. CDR3 nucleotide sequence: TGTGCCAGCAGTTACCTTATGGAGACCCAGTACTTC. Translation: CASSYLMETQYF.

The genes are TRBV7-9 and TRBJ2-7, with 12 bases matching TRBD2. The CDR3 totals 16 residues. V dropped 7 bases and J dropped 3; count of bases not matched to a gene: 10. In germline, CDR1 is SEHNR, CDR2 FQNEAQ (reference sequence). CDR3 loop: CASTGSTSGSYYEQYF. Written as DNA, the CDR3 is TGTGCCAGCACCGGATCGACTAGCGGGAGTTACTACGAGCAGTACTTC. The entire variable domain, with the rest obtained from reference TRBV7-9 and TRBJ2-7, is as follows: DTGVSQNPRHKITKRGQNVTFRCDPISEHNRLYWYRQTLGQGPEFLTYFQNEAQLEKSRLLSDRFSAERPKGSFSTLEIQRTEQGDSAMYLCASTGSTSGSYYEQYFGPGTRLTVT.